This TCR beta chain was sequenced for a study of Ad26.COV2.S vaccination and SARS-CoV-2 variants. Study in general: This donor came from the COV1001 trial of Ad26.COV2.S.

Libraries were prepared by immunoSEQ multiplex PCR; TCRdb keeps only in-frame clonotypes and omits some of them. Among about half a million clones listed, 80% to 90% were seen once. Overall study results and limits: Whether participants received vaccine or placebo, their non-spike TCR breadth was similar.

Trimming removed 6 bases from V and 2 bases from J, with 10 bases in between. Looked up from germline, CDR1 is MNHEY and CDR2 is SVGAGI. The CDR3 contains 13 residues. Treatment described: about 20 received Ad26.COV2.S at low or high dose, single or two shots; several received placebo; per-sample allocation not given. After the first vaccine or placebo injection, samples were drawn on day 63. With respect to this clone: Its target is unknown.

The chain joins TRBV6-5 to TRBJ1-2, with D possibly being TRBD1 (6 bases). The sample consisted of peripheral blood, taken in a trial of Ad26.COV2.S vaccine versus placebo. The sequence derives from a person between 18 and 60 years old who received the Ad26.COV2.S COVID-19 vaccine or a placebo. In nucleotides, the CDR3 is TGTGCCAGCAGCAAGACAGGAAACTATGGCTACACCTTC. It specifies CASSKTGNYGYTF.